The clone carrying this T cell receptor beta chain was counted once. Its antigen is currently unknown. CDR1 and CDR2 from the germline V gene are SEHNR and FQNEAQ (reference sequence). This CDR3 spans 10 amino acids. These data originate in a study of cytomegalovirus exposure and HLA in healthy donors. 13 Jbeta primers and 60 Vbeta primers were used for the PCR. In the source study's methods: Later work found 80 million or so unique TCR beta chains, with 9.5 million to 11 million shared. Some clones are missing from TCRdb's copy, which holds only in-frame ones; the method was immunoSEQ multiplex PCR. V and J calls and clone size are given by that table; D and trimming were obtained from the DNA. Among about 270,000 clones listed, about 66% were seen once. Study findings and constraints: A further, later analysis showed that HLA-associated TCR beta chains (compared with equally common others) were more clonally expanded. DRB1 had the most TCR associations and HLA-C the fewest, a later analysis found, with rates varying by HLA locus. In a later analysis, the majority of CMV-associated beta chains seemingly showed HLA restriction.

The V call is TRBV7-9, the J call TRBJ1-2, with TRBD1 matching over 8 bases. The TCR originated in a female donor in good health and CMV-seronegative. Sequencing input: PBMCs. The CDR3 DNA is TGTAACAGGGGGGCTTATGGCTACACCTTC. This encodes CNRGAYGYTF.